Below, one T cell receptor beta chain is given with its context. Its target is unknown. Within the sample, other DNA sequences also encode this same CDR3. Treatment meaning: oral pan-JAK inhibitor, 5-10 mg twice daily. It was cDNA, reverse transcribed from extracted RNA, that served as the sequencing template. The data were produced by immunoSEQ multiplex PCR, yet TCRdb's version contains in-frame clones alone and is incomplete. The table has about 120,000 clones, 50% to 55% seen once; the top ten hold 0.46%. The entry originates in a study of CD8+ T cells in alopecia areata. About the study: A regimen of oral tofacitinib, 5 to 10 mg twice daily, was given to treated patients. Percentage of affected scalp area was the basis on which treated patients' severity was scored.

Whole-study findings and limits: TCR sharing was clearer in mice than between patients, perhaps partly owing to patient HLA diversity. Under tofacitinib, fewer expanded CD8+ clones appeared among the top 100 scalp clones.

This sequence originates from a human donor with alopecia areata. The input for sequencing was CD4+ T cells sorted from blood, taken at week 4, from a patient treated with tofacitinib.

Written as DNA, the CDR3 is TGTGCCTGGAGTGGTAGCGGGTCTTACAATGAGCAGTTCTTC. It yields the protein CAWSGSGSYNEQFF. The chain combines TRBV30 with TRBJ2-1, with TRBD2 matching 7 bases. Trimming cost V 1 base and J 4 bases; bases outside gene matches: 4. The CDR3 has 14 residues. Per germline, CDR1 GTSNPN and CDR2 SVGIG (reference sequence).